This TCR beta chain emerged from a study of cytomegalovirus exposure and HLA in healthy donors. Study outcomes and limitations: Subsequent analysis showed first-cohort TCR clusters tending to co-occur in 120 validation repertoires.

This table comes from immunoSEQ multiplex PCR, and its TCRdb copy is limited to in-frame clones, with some not included. This table holds 35,000 to 40,000 clones, about 93% found once. With respect to this clone: Antigen: not known.

Germline CDR1 MNHEY, CDR2 SVGAGI. The CDR3 totals 13 residues. The V end was cut by 4 bases, the J end by 9 bases, with 16 bases between. The source is a man aged 18 to 30 in good health and CMV-seronegative. V is TRBV6-5 and J is TRBJ2-7; D remains unclear. The sequenced sample was PBMCs. As DNA, the CDR3 is TGTGCCAGCAGTTTCCCAGGTCTTAACGGGCAGTACTTC. Encoded protein: CASSFPGLNGQYF.